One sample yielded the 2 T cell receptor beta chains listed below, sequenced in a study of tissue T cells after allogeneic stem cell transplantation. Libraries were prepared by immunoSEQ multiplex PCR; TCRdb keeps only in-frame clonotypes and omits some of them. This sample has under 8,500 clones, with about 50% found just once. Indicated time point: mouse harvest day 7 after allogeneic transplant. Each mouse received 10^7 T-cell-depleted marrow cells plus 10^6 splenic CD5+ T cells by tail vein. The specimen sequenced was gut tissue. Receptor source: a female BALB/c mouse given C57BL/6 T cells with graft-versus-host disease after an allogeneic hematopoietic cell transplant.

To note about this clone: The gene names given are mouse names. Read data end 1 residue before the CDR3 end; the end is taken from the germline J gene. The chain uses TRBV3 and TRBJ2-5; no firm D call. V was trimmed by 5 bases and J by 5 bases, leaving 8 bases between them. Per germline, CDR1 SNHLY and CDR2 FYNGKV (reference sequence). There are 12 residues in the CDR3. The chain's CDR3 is CASSPRRDTQYF. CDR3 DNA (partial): TGTGCCAGCAGCCCCCGCCGAGACACCCAGTAC.

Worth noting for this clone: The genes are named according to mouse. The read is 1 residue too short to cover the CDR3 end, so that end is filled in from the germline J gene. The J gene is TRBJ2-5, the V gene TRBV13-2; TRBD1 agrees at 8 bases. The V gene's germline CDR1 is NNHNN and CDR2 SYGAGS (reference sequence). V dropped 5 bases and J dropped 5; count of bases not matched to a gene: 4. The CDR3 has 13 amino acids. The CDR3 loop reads CASGDRDGDTQYF. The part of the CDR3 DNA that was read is TGTGCCAGCGGGGACAGGGATGGAGACACCCAGTAC.